The 10 T cell receptor beta chains below all came from one sample that was sequenced in a study of glioma-infiltrating T cells. Using RNA template, CDR3s of TCR alpha and beta were amplified with iRepertoire arm-PCR. TCRdb re-analysed the multiplex PCR reads in MiXCR, keeping a single row per CDR3 protein. The sample shows around 190,000 distinct CDR3 sequences, more than 35% of them seen only once. The source material was glioma tissue, nonneoplastic brain tissue, or PBMCs (not recorded which). Receptor source: a human donor with low-grade glioma or glioblastoma, undergoing nonglioma brain surgery, or in good health (not recorded which).

This chain links TRBV4-1 with TRBJ2-5; 8 bases are shared with TRBD1. The CDR3 is 14 amino acids. With 2 bases clipped from V and 2 bases from J, the junction kept 1 base outside the gene matches. Germline V gives CDR1 MGHRA, CDR2 YSYEKL. This CDR3 is CASSQTGGQETQYF. CDR3 in DNA: TGCGCCAGCAGCCAAACAGGGGGACAAGAGACCCAGTACTTC.

V and J are TRBV5-1 and TRBJ1-1, with D uncertain. V lost 5 bases to trimming and J lost 1 base, with 9 bases between them. Germline V gives CDR1 SGHRS, CDR2 YFSETQ. The CDR3 loop spans 13 amino acids. CDR3 in amino acids: CASRVGRNTEAFF. DNA of the CDR3: TGCGCCAGCAGAGTCGGCCGGAACACTGAAGCTTTCTTT.

As regards this clonotype: Given a much more abundant clone one base away, this may be a read error. The chain uses TRBV28 and TRBJ2-3; D is ambiguous. This CDR3 comprises 15 residues. In germline, CDR1 is MDHEN, CDR2 SYDVKM. Trimming removed 7 bases at V and 0 bases at J, with 14 bases between. The CDR3 loop is CASNSPGASTDTQYF. The CDR3 coding sequence is TGTGCCAGCAATTCCCCAGGTGCAAGCACAGATACGCAGTATTTT. The full variable domain, in which reference TRBV28 and TRBJ2-3 provide the parts outside the CDR3, is DVKVTQSSRYLVKRTGEKVFLECVQDMDHENMFWYRQDPGLGLRLIYFSYDVKMKEKGDIPEGYSVSREKKERFSLILESASTNQTSMYLCASNSPGASTDTQYFGPGTRLTVL.

This clonotype was found many times. An end of the junction differs from the germline gene, which may be a read error. J is TRBJ2-5 and V is TRBV28; 7 bases are shared with TRBD2. The CDR3 has 14 residues. CDR1 and CDR2 from the germline V gene are MDHEN and SYDVKM. The CDR3 coding sequence is TGTGCCAGCAGCGGGGGAGGGGAAACTCCCGTGCGGGACTTC. This sequence encodes CASSGGGETPVRDF.

In the case of this clonotype: A much larger clone lies one base from this, so it may be a read error. This chain uses TRBV20-1 with TRBJ2-7; D assignment may be TRBD1 or TRBD2 (5 bases each). The V and J ends lost 3 bases and 5 bases respectively, with 17 bases between them. The CDR3 has 14 residues. Germline values: CDR1 DFQATT, CDR2 SNEGSKA (reference sequence). The chain's CDR3 is CSARARDEGHEQYF. In DNA form, the CDR3 reads TGCAGTGCTAGGGCACGGGACGAGGGGCACGAGCAGTACTTC.

Turning to this clonotype: This clone may be a read error of a much larger clone one base away. The chain carries TRBV20-1 and TRBJ2-7; D is unclear. Germline CDR1 is DFQATT and CDR2 is SNEGSKA (reference sequence). The CDR3 covers 11 residues. V dropped 6 bases and J dropped 3 bases, with 9 bases sitting between them. The CDR3 nucleotides are TGCAGTGCCAGGTACAGCTACGAGCAGTACTTC. Its translation is CSARYSYEQYF.

A few counts support this clonotype. J is TRBJ2-3 and V is TRBV30; possible D gene TRBD2, 6 bases. The ends were cut back, 0 bases at V and 0 bases at J, with 10 bases in the middle. The CDR3 spans 15 residues. Germline assignment: CDR1 GTSNPN and CDR2 SVGIG (reference sequence). CDR3: CAWSVLASSTDTQYF. In DNA form, the CDR3 reads TGTGCCTGGAGTGTTCTAGCGTCTAGCACAGATACGCAGTATTTT.

As concerns this clonotype: With a much larger clone just one base away, this may be a read error. The chain is built from TRBV19 and TRBJ2-7; a possible D gene is TRBD1 (6 bases). The CDR3 consists of 13 residues. Between the trimmed V and J ends, which lost 7 bases and 6 bases, there was a span of 16 bases. The germline V gene encodes CDR1 LNHDA and CDR2 SQIVND (reference sequence). The CDR3 here is CASTLIGGSEQYF. For the CDR3, the DNA is TGTGCCAGTACCTTGATAGGGGGAAGCGAGCAGTACTTC.

Turning to this clonotype: A much larger clone differs by one base, so this may be a read error. The CDR3 DNA is TGTGCCAGCAGCTTATTAGGTAAAAGCGAAGACCATGGCTACACCTTC. Its protein is CASSLLGKSEDHGYTF. The gene calls are TRBV7-9 and TRBJ1-2; D gene ambiguous. Per the germline V gene, CDR1 is SEHNR and CDR2 is FQNEAQ (reference sequence). Trimming cost V 2 bases and J 6 bases, with 19 bases left between them. The CDR3 length is 16 residues.

Ten or more counts support this clonotype. The chain recombines TRBV7-9 with TRBJ1-2, with D unclear. V lost 2 bases and J lost 6, with 13 bases in between. Per germline, CDR1 SEHNR and CDR2 FQNEAQ (reference sequence). The CDR3 covers 14 residues. CDR3 protein: CASSLNEEKDGYTF. The DNA of the CDR3 is TGTGCCAGCAGCTTAAACGAGGAGAAAGATGGCTACACCTTC.